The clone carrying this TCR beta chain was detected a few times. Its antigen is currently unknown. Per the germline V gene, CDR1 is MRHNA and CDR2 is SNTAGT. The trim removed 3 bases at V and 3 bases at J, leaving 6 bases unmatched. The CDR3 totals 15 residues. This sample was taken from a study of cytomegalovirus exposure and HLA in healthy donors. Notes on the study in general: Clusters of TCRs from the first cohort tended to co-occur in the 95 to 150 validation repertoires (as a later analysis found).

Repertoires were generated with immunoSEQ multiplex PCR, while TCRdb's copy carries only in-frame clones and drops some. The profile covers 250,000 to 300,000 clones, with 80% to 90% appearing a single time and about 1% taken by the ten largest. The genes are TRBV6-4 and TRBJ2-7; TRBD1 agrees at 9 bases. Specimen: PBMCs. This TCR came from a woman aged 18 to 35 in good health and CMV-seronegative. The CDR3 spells CASSEVETGGYEQYF. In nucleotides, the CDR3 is TGTGCCAGCAGTGAAGTGGAGACAGGGGGCTACGAGCAGTACTTC.